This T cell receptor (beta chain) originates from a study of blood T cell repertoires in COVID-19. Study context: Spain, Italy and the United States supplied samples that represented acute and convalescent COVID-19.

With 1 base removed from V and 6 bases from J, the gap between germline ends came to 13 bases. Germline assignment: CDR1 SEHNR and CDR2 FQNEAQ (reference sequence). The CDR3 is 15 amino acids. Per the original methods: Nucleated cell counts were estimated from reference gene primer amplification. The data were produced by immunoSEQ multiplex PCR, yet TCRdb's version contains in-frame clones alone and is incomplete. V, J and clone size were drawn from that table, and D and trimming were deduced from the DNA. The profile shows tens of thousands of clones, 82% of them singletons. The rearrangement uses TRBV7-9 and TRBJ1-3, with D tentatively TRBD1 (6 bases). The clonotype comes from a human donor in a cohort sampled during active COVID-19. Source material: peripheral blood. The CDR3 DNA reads TGTGCCAGCAGCTTAGGGGCAGGGACATTAAACACCATATATTTT. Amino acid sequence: CASSLGAGTLNTIYF. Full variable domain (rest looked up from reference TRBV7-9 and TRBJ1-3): DTGVSQNPRHKITKRGQNVTFRCDPISEHNRLYWYRQTLGQGPEFLTYFQNEAQLEKSRLLSDRFSAERPKGSFSTLEIQRTEQGDSAMYLCASSLGAGTLNTIYFGEGSWLTVV.